These 27 T cell receptor beta chains share one sample of origin, sequenced in a study of PD-L1 blockade in urothelial cancer. Only in-frame clones appear in the TCRdb table, and some are missing; sequencing was by immunoSEQ multiplex PCR. Of roughly 40,000 clones in the sample, about 80% were seen once. The sequencing used PBMCs, collected around atezolizumab (anti-PD-L1) treatment. These receptors originate from a man in his 70s with urothelial cancer.

The V call is TRBV11-2, the J call TRBJ2-1, with D possibly TRBD2 on 6 matching bases. The ends were cut back, 2 bases at V and 2 bases at J, with 16 bases in the middle. This CDR3 is built from 17 residues. CDR1 SGHAT and CDR2 FQNNGV come from the germline V gene. CDR3 nucleotides: TGTGCCAGCAGCTTAAAGTATTCGGGAGAGGCCTACAATGAGCAGTTCTTC. Translation gives CASSLKYSGEAYNEQFF.

V gene TRBV11-1 combines with J gene TRBJ2-5; D is perhaps TRBD2 (6 bases). Germline-derived CDR1 and CDR2 are SGHAT and FQDESV (reference sequence). The CDR3 is 18 amino acids. The V and J ends lost 5 bases and 4 bases respectively, with 26 bases between them. The CDR3: CASSPVLGGMGILETQYF. CDR3 DNA sequence: TGTGCCAGCAGCCCGGTTCTCGGGGGAATGGGTATTTTAGAGACCCAGTACTTC.

The chain links TRBV5-1 to TRBJ1-4; 10 nucleotides agree with TRBD1. J was trimmed by 6 bases and V by 6 bases; bases with no gene match: 5. This CDR3 region has 14 residues. The germline V gene encodes CDR1 SGHRS and CDR2 YFSETQ. CDR3 loop: CASKSGTGDEKLFF. CDR3 nucleotides: TGCGCCAGCAAAAGCGGGACAGGGGATGAAAAACTGTTTTTT.

V is TRBV7-9 and J is TRBJ1-1; 8 nucleotides line up with TRBD1. Trimming cost V 5 bases and J 5 bases; bases outside gene matches: 4. The CDR3 covers 13 residues. Germline loops: CDR1 SEHNR, CDR2 FQNEAQ (reference sequence). The CDR3 DNA reads TGTGCCAGCAGCCCACAGGGGGAAACTGAAGCTTTCTTT. Translation: CASSPQGETEAFF.

The rearrangement joins TRBV19 to TRBJ2-7; D uncertain. This CDR3 has 11 amino acids. Germline CDR1 reads LNHDA; CDR2 reads SQIVND (reference sequence). Trimming pared 5 bases from V and 7 bases from J, leaving 9 bases between. The DNA for the CDR3 is TGTGCCAGTAGTGGCCCGTTTGAGCAGTACTTC. This sequence encodes CASSGPFEQYF. The full variable domain, its missing parts supplied by reference TRBV19 and TRBJ2-7, is DGGITQSPKYLFRKEGQNVTLSCEQNLNHDAMYWYRQDPGQGLRLIYYSQIVNDFQKGDIAEGYSVSREKKESFPLTVTSAQKNPTAFYLCASSGPFEQYFGPGTRLTVT.

J is TRBJ2-5 and V is TRBV15; 9 bases fit TRBD2. V shed 1 base and J 4 bases; nucleotides not matched to a gene: 7. The CDR3 spans 16 residues. CDR1 and CDR2 (germline): LNHNV, YYDKDF (reference sequence). The CDR3 spells CATSRAGAGGGETQYF. Written as DNA, the CDR3 is TGTGCCACCAGCAGAGCTGGAGCGGGAGGTGGAGAGACCCAGTACTTC.

This chain joins TRBV4-3 and TRBJ1-3; D unclear. CDR3 length equals 12 residues. Germline V gives CDR1 LGHNA, CDR2 YSLEER. The V and J ends lost 4 bases and 4 bases respectively, with 5 bases between them. The CDR3 sequence: CASSPGGNTIYF. The CDR3 region has the DNA TGCGCCAGCAGCCCGGGGGGAAACACCATATATTTT.

For the CDR3, the DNA is TGCGCCAGCAGCTTGGGTTGGACTAGCGTCAATGAGCAGTTCTTC. Its translation is CASSLGWTSVNEQFF. The chain carries TRBV5-1 and TRBJ2-1, with TRBD2 identical over 9 bases. The CDR3 runs to 15 residues. Germline trimming cut 0 bases from V and 6 bases from J; bases unmatched to any gene: 4. Germline-derived CDR1 and CDR2 are SGHRS and YFSETQ.

This clone came up a few times. V gene TRBV27 combines with J gene TRBJ2-7; no clear D gene. Germline V gene data show CDR1 as MNHEY and CDR2 as SMNVEV (reference sequence). The CDR3 has 15 amino acids. Between the trimmed V and J ends, which lost 2 bases and 4 bases, there was a span of 15 bases. CDR3 amino acids: CASSLKKGGFYEQYF. DNA of the CDR3: TGTGCCAGCAGTTTAAAAAAAGGCGGATTTTACGAGCAGTACTTC.

This chain links TRBV9 with TRBJ2-7; 7 bases map to TRBD2. The germline gives CDR1 SGDLS, CDR2 YYNGEE. The CDR3 has 16 amino acids. Trimming took 2 bases from V and 7 from J; bases not matched to a gene: 15. In nucleotides, the CDR3 is TGTGCCAGCAGCGTTCATGGGGGGGAGGGCCTGGGGGAGCAGTACTTC. Residues: CASSVHGGEGLGEQYF.

The rearrangement joins TRBV27 to TRBJ1-4, with TRBD1 matching over 7 bases. Trimming cost V 5 bases and J 5 bases; bases outside gene matches: 8. The CDR3 consists of 15 residues. Looked up from germline, CDR1 is MNHEY and CDR2 is SMNVEV (reference sequence). The CDR3 bases are TGTGCCAGCAGTCCTAGGACAGGATTGAATGAAAAACTGTTTTTT. It yields the protein CASSPRTGLNEKLFF.

This clone was observed a single time. V is TRBV5-1 and J is TRBJ1-4; TRBD1 matches 7 bases. This CDR3 is 15 amino acids long. V lost 5 bases, J lost 2 bases, and 6 bases stayed unmatched. The germline V gene has CDR1 SGHRS and CDR2 YFSETQ. CDR3 loop: CASRSGGKTNEKLFF. CDR3 sequence (DNA): TGCGCCAGCAGGTCAGGGGGGAAGACTAATGAAAAACTGTTTTTT. Supplemented by reference TRBV5-1 and TRBJ1-4, the full variable domain reads KAGVTQTPRYLIKTRGQQVTLSCSPISGHRSVSWYQQTPGQGLQFLFEYFSETQRNKGNFPGRFSGRQFSNSRSEMNVSTLELGDSALYLCASRSGGKTNEKLFFGSGTQLSVL.

The chain recombines TRBV5-1 with TRBJ2-2, with a possible D match to TRBD1 (7 bases). Germline CDR1 SGHRS, CDR2 YFSETQ. V shed 1 base and J shed 5 bases, with 12 bases lying between them. The length of the CDR3 is 15 residues. The chain's CDR3 is CASSLNRGGTGELFF. CDR3 DNA: TGCGCCAGCAGCTTGAACAGGGGAGGTACCGGGGAGCTGTTTTTT. The whole variable domain, filled in from reference TRBV5-1 and TRBJ2-2, reads KAGVTQTPRYLIKTRGQQVTLSCSPISGHRSVSWYQQTPGQGLQFLFEYFSETQRNKGNFPGRFSGRQFSNSRSEMNVSTLELGDSALYLCASSLNRGGTGELFFGEGSRLTVL.

The V call is TRBV5-8, the J call TRBJ1-1, with D unresolved. The germline V gene encodes CDR1 SGHTS and CDR2 YDEGEE. The CDR3 extends over 11 amino acids. V gave up 2 bases and J gave up 13 bases, with 12 bases separating them. CDR3 protein: CASSFSGVLFF. CDR3 DNA sequence: TGTGCCAGCAGCTTTTCCGGGGTTCTTTTCTTT. Full variable domain (outside the CDR3, taken from reference TRBV5-8 and TRBJ1-1): EAGVTQSPTHLIKTRGQQATLRCSPISGHTSVYWYQQALGLGLQFLLWYDEGEERNRGNFPPRFSGRQFPNYSSELNVNALELEDSALYLCASSFSGVLFFGQGTRLTVV.

The chain is built from TRBV19 and TRBJ2-3; D perhaps matches TRBD2 (6 bases). V lost 3 bases, J lost 1 base, and 11 bases lay in between. CDR3 length equals 15 residues. The germline CDR1 and CDR2 sequences are LNHDA and SQIVND (reference sequence). The CDR3 region has the DNA TGTGCCAGTAGTATTGAAGGAGGGGGCACAGATACGCAGTATTTT. Translating gives CASSIEGGGTDTQYF.

The chain combines TRBV18 with TRBJ1-4; 7 nucleotides line up with TRBD1. J gave up 0 bases and V 3 bases, and 1 base lay outside the gene matches. The CDR3 is 15 amino acids. Germline assignment: CDR1 KGHSH and CDR2 LQKENI. This chain's CDR3 is CASSPGQATNEKLFF. CDR3 nucleotide sequence: TGTGCCAGCTCACCCGGACAGGCAACTAATGAAAAACTGTTTTTT.

DNA for the CDR3: TGCGCCAGCAGCCAAGGGCAGGGTCAGGATGAGCAGTTCTTC. Translating gives CASSQGQGQDEQFF. The V call is TRBV4-1, the J call TRBJ2-1, with D perhaps TRBD1 (5 bases). This CDR3 comprises 14 residues. Germline CDR1 and CDR2: MGHRA and YSYEKL. V lost 1 base to trimming and J lost 8 bases, with 12 bases between them.

As for this clone: Germline and junction disagree at one end, which may indicate a read error. The chain uses TRBV6-1 and TRBJ2-1; weak D call: TRBD1 (6 bases). There are 12 residues in the CDR3. Germline assignment: CDR1 MNHNS and CDR2 SASEGT. The DNA for the CDR3 is TGTGCCAGCAGTGAGGGCAGGGGTCGGCAGATCTTC. Translating it yields CASSEGRGRQIF.

The chain links TRBV4-3 to TRBJ1-1, with D maybe TRBD1 (5 bases). Germline CDR1 and CDR2: LGHNA and YSLEER. The V end was cut by 1 base, the J end by 0 bases, with 18 bases between. The CDR3 runs to 18 residues. DNA for the CDR3: TGCGCCAGCAGCCAAGGGGGCCCCGGGAGTGGGTTGAACACTGAAGCTTTCTTT. Translation gives CASSQGGPGSGLNTEAFF.

The chain employs TRBV7-3 and TRBJ2-1, with a tentative D call TRBD2 (6 bases). Germline CDR1 reads SGHTA; CDR2 reads FQGTGA. Between the trimmed V and J ends, which lost 0 bases and 10 bases, there was a span of 16 bases. The CDR3 consists of 15 residues. The CDR3 nucleotides are TGTGCCAGCAGCTTAACTGGCGGGACCGCAAGGGAGCAGTTCTTC. It encodes CASSLTGGTAREQFF.

In its sample, this clone was seen once. This specimen includes other DNA sequences encoding the same CDR3. The chain joins TRBV5-4 to TRBJ1-1; TRBD1 matches 8 bases. Per germline, CDR1 SGHNT and CDR2 YYREEE (reference sequence). The CDR3 runs 14 residues. V lost 4 bases to trimming and J lost 1 base; unmatched junction nucleotides: 3. The CDR3 spells CASSPGQGNTEAFF. The CDR3 DNA is TGTGCCAGCAGCCCAGGACAGGGGAACACTGAAGCTTTCTTT.

This chain uses TRBV7-3 with TRBJ2-1; TRBD1 might be the D (5 bases). CDR1 and CDR2 (germline): SGHTA, FQGTGA. CDR3 length: 13 residues. V dropped 5 bases and J dropped 6 bases, with 11 bases sitting between them. The chain's CDR3 is CASSETRANEQFF. The CDR3, as DNA: TGTGCCAGCAGCGAGACCAGGGCCAATGAGCAGTTCTTC.

The chain carries TRBV19 and TRBJ2-3, with 7 bases that match TRBD2. CDR3 length equals 14 residues. Germline CDR1 and CDR2: LNHDA and SQIVND (reference sequence). V shed 3 bases, J shed 4 bases, and the junction held 4 bases outside the gene matches. The DNA of the CDR3 is TGTGCCAGTAGTATGGCGGGAGACGCAGATACGCAGTATTTT. This gives the protein CASSMAGDADTQYF.

This sequence joins TRBV5-1 and TRBJ1-5; no firm D call. Germline V gives CDR1 SGHRS, CDR2 YFSETQ. Trimming left V 0 bases short and J 3 bases short, with 4 bases between. This CDR3 has 13 amino acids. CDR3 sequence: CASSLDYNQPQHF. CDR3 DNA: TGCGCCAGCAGCTTGGATTACAATCAGCCCCAGCATTTT.

The CDR3 loop is CASSLSSGDSPYEQYF. CDR3 nucleotides: TGTGCCAGCAGTTTATCGTCAGGGGATAGCCCCTACGAGCAGTACTTC. This rearrangement joins TRBV27 to TRBJ2-7; perhaps TRBD1 as D (6 bases). The ends were cut back, 0 bases at V and 2 bases at J, with 14 bases in the middle. The length of the CDR3 is 16 residues. Germline V gene data show CDR1 as MNHEY and CDR2 as SMNVEV (reference sequence).

V gene TRBV5-1 combines with J gene TRBJ2-2; TRBD2 matches at 11 bases. This CDR3 is 15 amino acids long. Trimming cost V 2 bases and J 7 bases; bases outside gene matches: 4. Germline CDR1 is SGHRS and CDR2 is YFSETQ. CDR3 sequence: CASSLTTSGNGELFF. As DNA, the CDR3 is TGCGCCAGCAGCTTAACGACTAGCGGGAACGGGGAGCTGTTTTTT.

There are a few counts of this clone. The same CDR3 also results from other DNA sequences found in this sample. The CDR3 spells CASSLDRAYEQYF. DNA for the CDR3: TGCGCCAGCAGCCTGGACAGGGCGTACGAGCAGTACTTC. The rearrangement links TRBV5-1 to TRBJ2-7; TRBD1 matches 8 bases. The CDR3 spans 13 residues. Germline CDR1 and CDR2: SGHRS and YFSETQ. The V gene end was trimmed by 4 bases and the J gene end by 4 bases; junction bases not matched to a gene: 4.